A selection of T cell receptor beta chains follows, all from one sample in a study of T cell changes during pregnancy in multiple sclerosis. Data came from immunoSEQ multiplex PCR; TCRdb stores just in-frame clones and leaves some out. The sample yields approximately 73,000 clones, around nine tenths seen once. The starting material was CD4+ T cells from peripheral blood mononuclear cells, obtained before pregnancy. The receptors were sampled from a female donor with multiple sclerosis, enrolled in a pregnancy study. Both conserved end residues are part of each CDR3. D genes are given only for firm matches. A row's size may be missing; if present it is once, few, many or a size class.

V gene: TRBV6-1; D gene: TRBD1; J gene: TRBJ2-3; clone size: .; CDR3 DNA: TGTGCCAGCAGCAATGACAGGGGCTGGACAGATACGCAGTATTTT; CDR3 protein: CASSNDRGWTDTQYF
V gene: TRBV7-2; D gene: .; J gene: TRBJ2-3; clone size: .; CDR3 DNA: TGTGCCAGCAGCCTTAGATCTAGCACAGATACGCAGTATTTT; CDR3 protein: CASSLRSSTDTQYF
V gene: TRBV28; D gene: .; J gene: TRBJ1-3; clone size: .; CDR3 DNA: TGTGCCAGCAGTTTATTTGGGGGGGGTAGAAACACCATATATTTT; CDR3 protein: CASSLFGGGRNTIYF
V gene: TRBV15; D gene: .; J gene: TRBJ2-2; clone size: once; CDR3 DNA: TGTGCCACCAGCAGAGGCGGCGGTAACACCGGGGAGCTGTTTTTT; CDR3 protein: CATSRGGGNTGELFF
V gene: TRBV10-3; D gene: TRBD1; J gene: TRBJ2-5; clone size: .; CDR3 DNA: TGTGCCATCAGTGCCGACGAAAGGGGGCGGGAGACCCAGTACTTC; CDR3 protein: CAISADERGRETQYF
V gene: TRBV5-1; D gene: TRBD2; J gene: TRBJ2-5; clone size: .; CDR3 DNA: TGCGCCAGAATGATGACTAGCGGGAGGAGAGAAGAGACCCAGTACTTC; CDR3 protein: CARMMTSGRREETQYF
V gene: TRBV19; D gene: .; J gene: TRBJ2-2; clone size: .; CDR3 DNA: TGTGCCAGTAGTCTACTAGTTGCCGGGGAGCTGTTTTTT; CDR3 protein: CASSLLVAGELFF
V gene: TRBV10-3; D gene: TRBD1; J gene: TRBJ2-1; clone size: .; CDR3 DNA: TGTGCCATCAAGGGGACAGGGGACAATGAGCAGTTCTTC; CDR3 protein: CAIKGTGDNEQFF
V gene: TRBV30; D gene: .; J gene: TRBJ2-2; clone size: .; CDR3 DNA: TGTGCCGGCAGGGGCGTCGCGAACACCGGGGAGCTGTTTTTT; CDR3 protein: CAGRGVANTGELFF
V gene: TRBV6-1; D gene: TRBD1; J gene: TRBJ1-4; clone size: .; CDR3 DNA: TGTGCCAGCAGCTCCGGGACAGATAATGAAAAACTGTTTTTT; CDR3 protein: CASSSGTDNEKLFF
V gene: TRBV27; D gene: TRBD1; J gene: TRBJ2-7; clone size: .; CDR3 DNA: TGTGCCAGCAGTTTAGACAGGGAAGCAGACGAGCAGTACTTC; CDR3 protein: CASSLDREADEQYF
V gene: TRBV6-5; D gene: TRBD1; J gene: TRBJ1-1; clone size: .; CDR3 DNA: TGTGCCAGCTTCAGGGGGTTGAACACTGAAGCTTTCTTT; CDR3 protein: CASFRGLNTEAFF
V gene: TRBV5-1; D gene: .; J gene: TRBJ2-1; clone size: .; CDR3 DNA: TGCGCCAGCAGCTTAGGTGGGGCCGCAGCAATCAATGAGCAGTTCTTC; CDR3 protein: CASSLGGAAAINEQFF
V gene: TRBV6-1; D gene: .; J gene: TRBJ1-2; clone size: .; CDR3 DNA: TGTGCCGAGGGGACTTGGAGTGAGTTCGGCTACACCTTC; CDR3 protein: CAEGTWSEFGYTF
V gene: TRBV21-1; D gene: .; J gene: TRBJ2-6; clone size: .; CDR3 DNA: TGTGCCAGCAGCAATGGGTCGGGGTTTACTGGGGCCAACGTCCTGACTTTC; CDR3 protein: CASSNGSGFTGANVLTF
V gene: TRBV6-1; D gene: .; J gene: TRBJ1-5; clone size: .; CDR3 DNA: TGTGCCAGCAGTTTCGGCAGTCAGGTTCAGCCCCAGCATTTT; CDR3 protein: CASSFGSQVQPQHF
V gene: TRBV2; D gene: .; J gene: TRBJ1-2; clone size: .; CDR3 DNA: TGTGCCAGCTCAGGGAATGGCTACACCTTC; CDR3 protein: CASSGNGYTF
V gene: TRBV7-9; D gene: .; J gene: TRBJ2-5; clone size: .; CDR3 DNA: TGTGCCAGCAGCTTCTTTTTGGGCTTCCAAGAGACCCAGTACTTC; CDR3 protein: CASSFFLGFQETQYF
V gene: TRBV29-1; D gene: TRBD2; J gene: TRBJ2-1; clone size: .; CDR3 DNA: TGCAGCGTTAAAGAGCCCAATACTAGCGGGAGGTGGGGGAGCTCCTACAATGAGCAGTTCTTC; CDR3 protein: CSVKEPNTSGRWGSSYNEQFF
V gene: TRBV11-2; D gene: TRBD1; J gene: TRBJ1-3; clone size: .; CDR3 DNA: TGTGCCAGCAGCTTAGCGGGACAGGGCCTAAACACCATATATTTT; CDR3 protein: CASSLAGQGLNTIYF
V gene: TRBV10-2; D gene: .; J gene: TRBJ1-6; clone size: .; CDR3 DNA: TGCGCCAGCCTTCAGGGTAGTTCACCCCTCCACTTT; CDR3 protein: CASLQGSSPLHF
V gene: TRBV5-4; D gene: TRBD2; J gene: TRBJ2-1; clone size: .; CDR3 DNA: TGTGCCAGCAGCTTGGGCAGGGAGGGTACAACTGAGCAGTTCTTC; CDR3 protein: CASSLGREGTTEQFF
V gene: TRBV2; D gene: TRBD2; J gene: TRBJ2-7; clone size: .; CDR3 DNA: TGTGCCAGCACGGACCTAGCGGACTCCTACGAGCAGTACTTC; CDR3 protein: CASTDLADSYEQYF
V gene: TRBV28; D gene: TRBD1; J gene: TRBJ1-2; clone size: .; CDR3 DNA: TGTGCCAGCAGCATGACAGGGGTGGGCTATGGCTACACCTTC; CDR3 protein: CASSMTGVGYGYTF
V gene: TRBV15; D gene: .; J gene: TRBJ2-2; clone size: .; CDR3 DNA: TGTGCCACCAGCAGAGAGAGGACAGACACCGGGGAGCTGTTTTTT; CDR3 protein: CATSRERTDTGELFF
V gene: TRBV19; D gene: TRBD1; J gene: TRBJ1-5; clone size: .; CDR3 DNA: TGTGCCAGTAGTATAGTCCAGGGGGCACGGAGCAATCAGCCCCAGCATTTT; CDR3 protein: CASSIVQGARSNQPQHF
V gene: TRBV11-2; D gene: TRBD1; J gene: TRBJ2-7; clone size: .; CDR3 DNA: TGTGCCAGCAGCTCATCTTCCGGGACAGGGATGTACGAGCAGTACTTC; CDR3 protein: CASSSSSGTGMYEQYF
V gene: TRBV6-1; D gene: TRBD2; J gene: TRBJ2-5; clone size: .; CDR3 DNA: TGTGCCAGCGGGGGAGGGGTACCGGAGACCCAGTACTTC; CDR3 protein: CASGGGVPETQYF
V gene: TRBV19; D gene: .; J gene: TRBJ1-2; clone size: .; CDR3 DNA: TGTGCCAGTACTAGGGGCTATGGCTACACCTTC; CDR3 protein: CASTRGYGYTF
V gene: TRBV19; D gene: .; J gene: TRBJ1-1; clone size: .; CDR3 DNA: TGTGCCAGTAGTATACGGGGGGCAGAGATTGCGAGCACTGAAGCTTTCTTT; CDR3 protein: CASSIRGAEIASTEAFF
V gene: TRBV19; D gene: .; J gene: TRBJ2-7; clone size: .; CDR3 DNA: TGTGCCAGTAGCCAATCTAGTGTTTCGGGCGAGCAGTACTTC; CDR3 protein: CASSQSSVSGEQYF
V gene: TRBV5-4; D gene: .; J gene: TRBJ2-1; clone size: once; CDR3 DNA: TGTGCCAGCAGCCTTGACAATGAGCAGTTCTTC; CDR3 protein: CASSLDNEQFF
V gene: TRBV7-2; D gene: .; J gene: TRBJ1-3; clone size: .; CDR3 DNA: TGTGCCAGCAGCTGGGGGGGACGTCTCTCTGGAAACACCATATATTTT; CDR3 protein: CASSWGGRLSGNTIYF
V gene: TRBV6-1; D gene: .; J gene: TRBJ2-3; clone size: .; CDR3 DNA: TGTGCCAGCAGTGAAGCGGGGGGGCGAGATACGCAGTATTTT; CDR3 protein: CASSEAGGRDTQYF
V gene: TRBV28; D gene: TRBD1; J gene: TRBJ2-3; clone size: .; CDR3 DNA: TGTGCCAGCGGGTCGACAGGGGACTTCACAGATACGCAGTATTTT; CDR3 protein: CASGSTGDFTDTQYF
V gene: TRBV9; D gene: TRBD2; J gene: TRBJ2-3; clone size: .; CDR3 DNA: TGTGCCAGCAGCGTTAGCGGGAGGACGGATACGCAGTATTTT; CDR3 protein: CASSVSGRTDTQYF
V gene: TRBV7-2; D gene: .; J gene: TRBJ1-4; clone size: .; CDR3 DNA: TGTGCCAGCAGCTACGGGAGGGACGAAAAACTGTTTTTT; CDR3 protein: CASSYGRDEKLFF
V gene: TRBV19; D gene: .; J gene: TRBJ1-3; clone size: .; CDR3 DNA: TGTGCCAGTAGTATATTCAGCTCTGGAAACACCATATATTTT; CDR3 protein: CASSIFSSGNTIYF
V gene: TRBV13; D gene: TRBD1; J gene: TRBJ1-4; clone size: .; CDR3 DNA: TGTGCCAGCAGCTCCAAGACAGGGGTGGGTGAAAAACTGTTTTTT; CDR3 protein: CASSSKTGVGEKLFF
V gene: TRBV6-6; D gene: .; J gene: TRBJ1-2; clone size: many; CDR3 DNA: TGTGCCAGCAGTCCGCAATCCGGCGGCTATGGCTACACCTTC; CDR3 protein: CASSPQSGGYGYTF
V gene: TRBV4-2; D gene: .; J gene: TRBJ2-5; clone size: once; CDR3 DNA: TGTGCCAGCAGCCCAGGGGCTCGCGGGCAAGAGACCCAGTACTTC; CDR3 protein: CASSPGARGQETQYF
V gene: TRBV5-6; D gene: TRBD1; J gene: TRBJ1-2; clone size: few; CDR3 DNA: TGTGCCAGCAGCCCCGTGGGACAGAAAGGGGCTGGCTACACCTTC; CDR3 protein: CASSPVGQKGAGYTF
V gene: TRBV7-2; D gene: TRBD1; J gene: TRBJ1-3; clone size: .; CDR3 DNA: TGTGCCAGCAGCGTAACAGGGGGTCAGGGAAACACCATATATTTT; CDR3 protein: CASSVTGGQGNTIYF
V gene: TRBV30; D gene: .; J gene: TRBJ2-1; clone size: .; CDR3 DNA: TGTGCCTGGGAGAGACAAACTAGGCAGGCAGGCAATGAGCAGTTCTTC; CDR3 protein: CAWERQTRQAGNEQFF
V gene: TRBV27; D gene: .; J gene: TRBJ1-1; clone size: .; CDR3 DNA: TGTGCCAGCAGGCTCCTTTCGGGGAACACTGAAGCTTTCTTT; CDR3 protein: CASRLLSGNTEAFF
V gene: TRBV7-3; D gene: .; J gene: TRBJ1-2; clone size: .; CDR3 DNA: TGTGCCAGCAGCTTAATCAGGGTACGGAACTATGGCTACACCTTC; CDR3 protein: CASSLIRVRNYGYTF
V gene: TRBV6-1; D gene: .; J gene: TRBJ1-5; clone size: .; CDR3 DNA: TGTGCCAGCGCGGATGGAAACAATCAGCCCCAGCATTTT; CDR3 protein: CASADGNNQPQHF
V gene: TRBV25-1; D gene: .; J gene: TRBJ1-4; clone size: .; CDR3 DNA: TGTGCCAGCAGTGCAACAGGGAGGGTCTGGGAAAAACTGTTTTTT; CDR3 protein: CASSATGRVWEKLFF
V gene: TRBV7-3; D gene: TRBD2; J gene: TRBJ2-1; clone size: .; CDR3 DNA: TGTGCCAGCAGCATTAGCGGGAGAGGTAATGAGCAGTTCTTC; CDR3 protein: CASSISGRGNEQFF
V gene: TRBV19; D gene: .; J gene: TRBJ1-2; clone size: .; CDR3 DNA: TGTGCCAGTCGGGCAGGGCGCTATGGCTACACCTTC; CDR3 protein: CASRAGRYGYTF
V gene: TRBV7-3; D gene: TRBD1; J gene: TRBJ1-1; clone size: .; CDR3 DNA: TGTGCCAGCAGCCCCCCAGGACAGGGACGGACTGAAGCTTTCTTT; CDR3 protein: CASSPPGQGRTEAFF
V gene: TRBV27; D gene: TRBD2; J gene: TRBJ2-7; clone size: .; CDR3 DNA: TGTGCCAGCAGCAAAATGGGGACTAGCGGTCTAACCGGGAACGAGCAGTACTTC; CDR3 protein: CASSKMGTSGLTGNEQYF
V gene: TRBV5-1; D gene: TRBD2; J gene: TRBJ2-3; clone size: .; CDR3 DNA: TGCGCCAGCAGCTTCTCGCCGGGGGGAAGAGGCACAGATACGCAGTATTTT; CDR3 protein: CASSFSPGGRGTDTQYF